The next 29 T cell receptor beta chains were all read from a single sample in a study of OX40 agonist ivuxolimab in advanced cancers. Data came from immunoSEQ multiplex PCR; TCRdb stores just in-frame clones and leaves some out. The repertoire holds over 25,000 clones, with about four fifths as singletons. The sequences come from CD4+ or CD8+ T cells sorted from blood, collected in a trial of the OX40 agonist ivuxolimab. The receptors come from an adult with an advanced solid tumor such as melanoma, head and neck, liver or kidney cancer.

This chain links TRBV25-1 with TRBJ2-2; D uncertain. The CDR3 has 14 residues. Trimming took off 3 bases at V and 1 base at J, with 6 bases between the two ends. Germline lookup yields CDR1 MGHDK and CDR2 SYGVNS. CDR3 DNA: TGTGCCAGCAGTGATAACAAGAACACCGGGGAGCTGTTTTTT. It codes for CASSDNKNTGELFF.

This chain links TRBV6-5 with TRBJ2-7; no clear D. The CDR3 spans 12 residues. The germline V gene has CDR1 MNHEY and CDR2 SVGAGI. Trimming cost V 5 bases and J 4 bases, with 9 bases left between them. CDR3: CASSPDWYEQYF. For the CDR3, the DNA is TGTGCCAGCAGTCCAGATTGGTACGAGCAGTACTTC.

The rearrangement joins TRBV9 to TRBJ2-4; 7 nucleotides match TRBD2. Germline loops: CDR1 SGDLS, CDR2 YYNGEE. The V gene end was trimmed by 4 bases and the J gene end by 0 bases; junction bases not matched to a gene: 4. CDR3 length: 15 residues. The CDR3 loop is CASSSSGLAKNIQYF. DNA of the CDR3: TGTGCCAGCAGCTCTAGCGGTCTAGCCAAAAACATTCAGTACTTC.

The CDR3 here is CASSDGNTIYF. CDR3 DNA sequence: TGCGCCAGCAGCGATGGAAACACCATATATTTT. The chain uses TRBV5-1 and TRBJ1-3; D not certain. V gave up 4 bases and J gave up 3 bases, with 2 bases separating them. Germline CDR1 SGHRS, CDR2 YFSETQ. CDR3 length: 11 residues.

A word on this clone: At one boundary the junction diverges from the germline segment, which might be a read error. This sample also contains other DNA sequences that code for the same CDR3. This rearrangement joins TRBV25-1 to TRBJ2-7; the match to TRBD1 covers 9 bases. The CDR3 covers 14 residues. Germline V gene lookup returns CDR1 MGHDK and CDR2 SYGVNS. CDR3 sequence reads: CASKGQGEPYEQYF. CDR3 nucleotide sequence: TGCGCCAGCAAGGGACAGGGAGAACCCTACGAGCAGTACTTC.

The V call is TRBV30, the J call TRBJ2-3; TRBD1 aligns across 7 bases. The V and J ends lost 3 bases and 2 bases, in that order; junction bases with no gene match: 11. The CDR3 consists of 16 residues. Germline CDR1 is GTSNPN and CDR2 is SVGIG (reference sequence). CDR3 sequence: CAWSLDDRAFTDTQYF. The CDR3 DNA reads as TGTGCCTGGAGCCTAGACGACAGGGCGTTCACAGATACGCAGTATTTT.

This clone occurred once. The V call is TRBV10-3, the J call TRBJ2-7; TRBD2 matches 13 bases. The germline V gene encodes CDR1 ENHRY and CDR2 SYGVKD. V was clipped by 6 bases and J by 2 bases; unmatched bases: 7. The CDR3 length is 16 residues. This chain's CDR3 is CAIRNTSGRVPYEQYF. The CDR3 DNA reads TGTGCCATCAGAAATACTAGCGGGAGGGTTCCCTACGAGCAGTACTTC.

This chain uses TRBV7-9 with TRBJ2-1; 14 bases fit TRBD2. CDR1 and CDR2 (germline): SEHNR, FQNEAQ (reference sequence). V lost 5 bases, J lost 0 bases, and 6 bases stayed unmatched. This CDR3 has 18 residues. The CDR3 bases are TGTGCCAGCAGCCAACGGACTAGCGGGGGGAACTCCTACAATGAGCAGTTCTTC. It translates to CASSQRTSGGNSYNEQFF.

The chain is built from TRBV12-1 and TRBJ2-5; the tabulated D call, TRBD2, remains unverified against the DNA. TRBV12-1 is a known pseudogene. The length of the CDR3 is 15 residues. The CDR3 region has the DNA TGTGCCAGCAGCTTACACACTATCCCCCGGGAGACCCAGTACTTC. It specifies CASSLHTIPRETQYF.

V and J are TRBV30 and TRBJ2-7; D uncertain. Trimming took off 1 base at V and 6 bases at J, with 10 bases between the two ends. This CDR3 is built from 12 residues. CDR1 and CDR2 (germline): GTSNPN, SVGIG (reference sequence). The CDR3 reads CAWSAVRAEQYF. The CDR3, as DNA: TGTGCCTGGAGTGCTGTAAGGGCCGAGCAGTACTTC.

The chain has TRBV5-5 and TRBJ2-7, with no clear D. The CDR3 covers 13 residues. CDR1 and CDR2 from the germline V gene are SGHKS and YYEKEE (reference sequence). Trimming shortened V by 4 bases and J by 2 bases, and 10 bases separated the two germline ends. CDR3 sequence: CASSPPVPYEQYF. CDR3 nucleotides: TGTGCCAGCAGCCCCCCGGTCCCCTACGAGCAGTACTTC.

V usage is TRBV6-1 and J usage is TRBJ1-1; no clear D gene. This CDR3 comprises 15 residues. Per the germline V gene, CDR1 is MNHNS and CDR2 is SASEGT. The germline V and J ends were trimmed by 0 bases and 0 bases, with 8 bases remaining between them. The CDR3 sequence: CASSEARGMNTEAFF. CDR3 bases: TGTGCCAGCAGTGAAGCACGAGGGATGAACACTGAAGCTTTCTTT.

V gene TRBV11-3 combines with J gene TRBJ2-4, with TRBD2 as a possible D gene (6 bases). Germline V gives CDR1 SGHNT, CDR2 YENEEA. Trimming shortened V by 3 bases and J by 3 bases, and 18 bases separated the two germline ends. The CDR3 runs 17 residues. The CDR3 DNA reads TGTGCCAGCAGCTTGTTCGGGGGACCGGCGGGCAAAAACATTCAGTACTTC. The encoded protein is CASSLFGGPAGKNIQYF.

The V call is TRBV5-4, the J call TRBJ1-4, with a weak D call TRBD1 (6 bases). V lost 0 bases and J lost 6, with 12 bases in between. This CDR3 is 15 amino acids long. Looked up from germline, CDR1 is SGHNT and CDR2 is YYREEE (reference sequence). CDR3 region: CASSLVGGLDEKLFF. The CDR3 DNA reads as TGTGCCAGCAGCTTGGTCGGGGGGCTCGATGAAAAACTGTTTTTT.

The chain has TRBV5-1 and TRBJ1-4; D ambiguous. Trimming took off 1 base at V and 4 bases at J, with 8 bases between the two ends. CDR3 length: 14 residues. Germline values: CDR1 SGHRS, CDR2 YFSETQ. DNA of the CDR3: TGCGCCAGCAGCTTGTCCGGGCTTAATGAAAAACTGTTTTTT. Its translation is CASSLSGLNEKLFF. The full variable domain, with the rest looked up from reference TRBV5-1 and TRBJ1-4, is KAGVTQTPRYLIKTRGQQVTLSCSPISGHRSVSWYQQTPGQGLQFLFEYFSETQRNKGNFPGRFSGRQFSNSRSEMNVSTLELGDSALYLCASSLSGLNEKLFFGSGTQLSVL.

This clone has a single count. This chain connects TRBV27 to TRBJ2-7; the D is unclear. Germline CDR1 is MNHEY and CDR2 is SMNVEV (reference sequence). V lost 1 base to trimming and J lost 2 bases, with 9 bases between them. CDR3 size: 14 residues. The CDR3: CASSLFGTPYEQYF. CDR3 DNA sequence: TGTGCCAGCAGTTTATTTGGTACGCCCTACGAGCAGTACTTC.

J is TRBJ2-5 and V is TRBV6-5; 9 nucleotides align to TRBD1. This CDR3 contains 13 residues. The J segment lost 7 bases and the V segment lost 6 bases, leaving 6 bases of the junction unmatched. Germline V CDR1 and CDR2: MNHEY, SVGAGI. For the CDR3, the DNA is TGTGCCAGCAGGGACAGGGGCCTGGGGACCCAGTACTTC. Protein: CASRDRGLGTQYF.

The chain links TRBV15 to TRBJ2-3; TRBD1 agrees at 7 bases. Germline V CDR1 and CDR2: LNHNV, YYDKDF (reference sequence). V dropped 0 bases and J dropped 0; count of bases not matched to a gene: 3. This CDR3 has 16 amino acids. In DNA, the CDR3 is TGTGCCACCAGCAGAGATCAGGGGGTTAGCACAGATACGCAGTATTTT. Translating it yields CATSRDQGVSTDTQYF.

This chain connects TRBV10-2 to TRBJ1-5; D possibly corresponds to TRBD1 (5 bases). The CDR3 runs 14 residues. The germline CDR1 and CDR2 sequences are WSHSY and SAAADI. V was pared by 6 bases and J by 0 bases, with 9 bases between. CDR3 amino acids: CASRGAYSNQPQHF. CDR3 in DNA: TGCGCCAGCAGAGGGGCCTATAGCAATCAGCCCCAGCATTTT.

This sequence joins TRBV4-1 and TRBJ1-6; D not resolved. The germline V gene encodes CDR1 MGHRA and CDR2 YSYEKL. V was pared by 3 bases and J by 7 bases, with 10 bases between. The CDR3 contains 14 residues. The CDR3 nucleotides read TGCGCCAGCAGCCATATCGGCCGAAATTCACCCCTCCACTTT. Its translation is CASSHIGRNSPLHF.

The chain is built from TRBV5-5 and TRBJ2-2; D unresolved. CDR3 length: 13 amino acids. The ends were cut back, 3 bases at V and 2 bases at J, with 5 bases in the middle. Germline CDR1 is SGHKS and CDR2 is YYEKEE (reference sequence). The CDR3 sequence: CASSWSNTGELFF. CDR3 bases: TGTGCCAGCAGCTGGTCTAACACCGGGGAGCTGTTTTTT. Full variable domain (remainder filled in from reference TRBV5-5 and TRBJ2-2): DAGVTQSPTHLIKTRGQQVTLRCSPISGHKSVSWYQQVLGQGPQFIFQYYEKEERGRGNFPDRFSARQFPNYSSELNVNALLLGDSALYLCASSWSNTGELFFGEGSRLTVL.

CDR3 amino acids: CASSPPVNIQETQYF. The CDR3 DNA reads TGTGCCAGCTCACCACCGGTTAATATCCAAGAGACCCAGTACTTC. The chain employs TRBV18 and TRBJ2-5; D is ambiguous. Trimming removed 0 bases from V and 1 base from J, with 9 bases in between. This CDR3 is built from 15 residues. CDR1 is KGHSH and CDR2 is LQKENI in the germline V gene.

V is TRBV28 and J is TRBJ2-1, with 11 bases lining up with TRBD2. The CDR3 length is 18 residues. Germline assignment: CDR1 MDHEN and CDR2 SYDVKM. J gave up 9 bases and V 1 base, and 14 bases lay outside the gene matches. The CDR3 region has the DNA TGTGCCAGCAGTTTATTGACCACTAGCGGGAGTATACGGAGTGAGCAGTTCTTC. Translating gives CASSLLTTSGSIRSEQFF.

The chain recombines TRBV6-5 with TRBJ2-5; D may be TRBD1 (5 bases). The J call may be wrong; the DNA end is better matched by TRBJ2-7. Germline CDR1 reads MNHEY; CDR2 reads SVGAGI. The CDR3 consists of 16 residues. The CDR3 nucleotides are TGTGCCAGCAGTTTAGCCACAGGTTCATCATTGCACGAGCAGTACTTC. Protein: CASSLATGSSLHEQYF.

The V call is TRBV28, the J call TRBJ2-2; D perhaps matches TRBD2 (6 bases). The CDR3 length is 18 residues. Per germline, CDR1 MDHEN and CDR2 SYDVKM. The V gene lost 6 bases and the J gene lost 1 base, with 21 bases spanning the gap. This chain's CDR3 is CASRGLGLRTQNTGELFF. CDR3 DNA sequence: TGTGCCAGCAGGGGACTCGGGCTTCGGACACAGAACACCGGGGAGCTGTTTTTT.

The count of this clone is one. The V and J genes are TRBV6-6 and TRBJ1-5, with no clear D. The V gene lost 6 bases and the J gene lost 5 bases, with 14 bases spanning the gap. Germline V gene sequence: CDR1 MNHNY, CDR2 SVGAGI (reference sequence). The CDR3 loop spans 14 amino acids. CDR3 in amino acids: CASSDPGRDQPQHF. The CDR3 bases are TGTGCCAGCAGCGACCCTGGGAGAGATCAGCCCCAGCATTTT.

The rearrangement uses TRBV7-3 and TRBJ2-1; 8 nucleotides agree with TRBD2. The junction had 8 bases not matched to a gene; V was cut back by 1 base and J by 6 bases. The CDR3 is 16 amino acids. Germline CDR1 reads SGHTA; CDR2 reads FQGTGA. The CDR3 region has the DNA TGTGCCAGCAGCTTAAATGGGTTAGCGGGGCTCAATGAGCAGTTCTTC. Translated: CASSLNGLAGLNEQFF.

The chain recombines TRBV11-3 with TRBJ2-7, with D uncertain. V was shortened by 1 base and J by 2 bases, with 6 bases between the two germline ends. This CDR3 comprises 13 residues. Germline CDR1 reads SGHNT; CDR2 reads YENEEA. The DNA of the CDR3 is TGTGCCAGCAGCTTAGGAGCCCCCTACGAGCAGTACTTC. The encoded protein is CASSLGAPYEQYF.

The V call is TRBV11-2, the J call TRBJ2-3; TRBD2 agrees at 7 bases. The CDR3 spans 15 residues. The V segment lost 5 bases and the J segment 3 bases; nucleotides outside the gene matches: 8. Germline-derived CDR1 and CDR2 are SGHAT and FQNNGV. Written as DNA, the CDR3 is TGTGCCAGCAGCCCAGAGGGACTACGGACAGATACGCAGTATTTT. It yields the protein CASSPEGLRTDTQYF.